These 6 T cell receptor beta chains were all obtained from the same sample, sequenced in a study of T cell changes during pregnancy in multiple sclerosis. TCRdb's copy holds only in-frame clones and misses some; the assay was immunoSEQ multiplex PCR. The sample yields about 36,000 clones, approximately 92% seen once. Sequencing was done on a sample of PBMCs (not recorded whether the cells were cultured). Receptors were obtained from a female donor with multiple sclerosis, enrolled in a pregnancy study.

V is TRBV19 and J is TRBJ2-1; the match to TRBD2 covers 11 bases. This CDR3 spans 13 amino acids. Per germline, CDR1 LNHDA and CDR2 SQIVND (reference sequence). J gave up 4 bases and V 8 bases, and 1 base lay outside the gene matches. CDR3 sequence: CASVAGGYNEQFF. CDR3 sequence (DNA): TGTGCCAGTGTAGCGGGAGGGTACAATGAGCAGTTCTTC.

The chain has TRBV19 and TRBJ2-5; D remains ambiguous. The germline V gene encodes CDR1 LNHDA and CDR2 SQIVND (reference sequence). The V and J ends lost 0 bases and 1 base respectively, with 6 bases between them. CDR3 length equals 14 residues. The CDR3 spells CASSIDLSQETQYF. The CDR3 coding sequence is TGTGCCAGTAGTATAGATCTCTCCCAAGAGACCCAGTACTTC.

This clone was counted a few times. The CDR3 sequence is CASSSGGWPNQPQHF. The CDR3 nucleotides read TGCGCCAGCAGCTCGGGAGGGTGGCCCAATCAGCCCCAGCATTTT. This sequence joins TRBV5-1 and TRBJ1-5; the D is unclear. CDR1 and CDR2 from the germline V gene are SGHRS and YFSETQ. V was shortened by 3 bases and J by 3 bases, with 13 bases between the two germline ends. The CDR3 has 15 residues. Supplemented by reference TRBV5-1 and TRBJ1-5, the full variable domain reads KAGVTQTPRYLIKTRGQQVTLSCSPISGHRSVSWYQQTPGQGLQFLFEYFSETQRNKGNFPGRFSGRQFSNSRSEMNVSTLELGDSALYLCASSSGGWPNQPQHFGDGTRLSIL.

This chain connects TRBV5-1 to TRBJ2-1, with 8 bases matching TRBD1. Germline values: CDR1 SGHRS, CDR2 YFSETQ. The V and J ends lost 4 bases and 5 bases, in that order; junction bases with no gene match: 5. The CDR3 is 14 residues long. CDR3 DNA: TGCGCCAGCAGCCCGGGACAGGAAAACAATGAGCAGTTCTTC. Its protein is CASSPGQENNEQFF. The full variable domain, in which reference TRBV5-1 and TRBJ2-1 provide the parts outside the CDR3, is KAGVTQTPRYLIKTRGQQVTLSCSPISGHRSVSWYQQTPGQGLQFLFEYFSETQRNKGNFPGRFSGRQFSNSRSEMNVSTLELGDSALYLCASSPGQENNEQFFGPGTRLTVL.

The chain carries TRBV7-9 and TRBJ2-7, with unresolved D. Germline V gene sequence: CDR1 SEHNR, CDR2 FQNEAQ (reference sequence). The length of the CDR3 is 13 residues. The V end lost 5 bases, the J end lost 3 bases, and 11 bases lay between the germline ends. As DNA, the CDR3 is TGTGCCAGCAGCCCGGTTTTGATCTACGAGCAGTACTTC. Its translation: CASSPVLIYEQYF.

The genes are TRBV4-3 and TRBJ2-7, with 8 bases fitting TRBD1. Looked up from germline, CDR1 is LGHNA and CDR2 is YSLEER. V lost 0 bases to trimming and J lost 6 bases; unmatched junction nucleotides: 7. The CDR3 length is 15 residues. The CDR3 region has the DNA TGCGCCAGCAGCCAAGATCCGGGACAGGTAGCCGAGCAGTACTTC. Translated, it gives CASSQDPGQVAEQYF.